This T cell receptor (beta chain) was captured in a study of blood T cells in healthy people across ages. Study-level findings and limits: A strong correlation was seen between TCR beta diversity and naive T cell percentage. Not knowing donor CMV status may have confounded expanded clonotype changes.

Worth noting for this clonotype: As yet, its antigen is unknown. Compared with germline, one end of the junction differs, possibly owing to a read error.

Next came a second PCR, run for about 7 to 12 cycles, which used a sample-barcoded 5' primer along with a J-beta primer mix. TCRdb reanalysed the 5' RACE reads using MiXCR and keeps one entry per CDR3 protein. The sample consists of 1.5 million or so distinct CDR3 sequences, roughly 45% of them appearing once. Drawing of peripheral blood yielded about 9.7 milliliters from each donor. The CDR3 is 17 residues long. Germline V gives CDR1 SSHAT, CDR2 FNYEAQ (reference sequence). The sequence derives from a woman aged 18 to 35 in good health. The chain combines TRBV7-7 with TRBJ2-7; TRBD2 matches 7 bases. Sequencing input: blood. CDR3 in amino acids: CASSPERERGFYNEQYF. The DNA of the CDR3 is TGTGCTAGCAGCCCGGAGAGGGAGCGGGGATTCTACAATGAGCAGTACTTC.